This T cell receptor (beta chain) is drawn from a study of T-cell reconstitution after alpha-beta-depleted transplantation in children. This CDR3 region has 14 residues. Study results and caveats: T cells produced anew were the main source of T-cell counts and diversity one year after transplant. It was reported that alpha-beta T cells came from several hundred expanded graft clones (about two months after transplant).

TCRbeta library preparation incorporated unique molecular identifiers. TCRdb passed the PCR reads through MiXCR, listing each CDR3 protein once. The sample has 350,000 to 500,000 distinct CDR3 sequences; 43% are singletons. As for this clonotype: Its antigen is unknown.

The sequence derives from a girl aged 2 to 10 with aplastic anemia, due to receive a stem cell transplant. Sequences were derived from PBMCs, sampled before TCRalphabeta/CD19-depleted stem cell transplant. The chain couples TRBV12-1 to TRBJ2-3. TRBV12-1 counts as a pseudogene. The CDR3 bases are TGTGCCAGCGCTACTAGCGCAAGCACAGATACGCAGTATTTT. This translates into CASATSASTDTQYF.